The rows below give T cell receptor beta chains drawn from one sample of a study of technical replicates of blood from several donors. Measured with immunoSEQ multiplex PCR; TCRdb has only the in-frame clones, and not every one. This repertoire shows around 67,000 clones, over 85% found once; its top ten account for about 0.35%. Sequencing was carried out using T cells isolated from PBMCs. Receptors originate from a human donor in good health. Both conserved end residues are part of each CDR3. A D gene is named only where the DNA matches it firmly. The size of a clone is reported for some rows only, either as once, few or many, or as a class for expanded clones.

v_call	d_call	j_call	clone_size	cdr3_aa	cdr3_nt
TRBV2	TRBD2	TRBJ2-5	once	CASSGAGGGTQYF	TGTGCCAGCAGCGGAGCGGGAGGAGGGACCCAGTACTTC
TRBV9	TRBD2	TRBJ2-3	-	CASSVVAGDITDTQYF	TGTGCCAGCAGCGTAGTAGCGGGAGATATCACAGATACGCAGTATTTT
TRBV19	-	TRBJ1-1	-	CASSITGNTEAFF	TGTGCCAGTAGTATAACAGGGAACACTGAAGCTTTCTTT
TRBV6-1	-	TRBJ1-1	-	CASLRARGTEAFF	TGTGCCAGCTTGAGGGCCAGGGGCACTGAAGCTTTCTTT
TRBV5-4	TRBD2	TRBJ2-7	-	CASSLTSGNGYEQYF	TGTGCCAGCAGTTTGACTAGCGGGAACGGCTACGAGCAGTACTTC
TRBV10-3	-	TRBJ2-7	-	CAIRRTAGSYEQYF	TGTGCCATCAGGCGGACAGCCGGGTCCTACGAGCAGTACTTC
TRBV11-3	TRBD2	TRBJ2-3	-	CASSLDPGLAGGTDTQYF	TGTGCCAGCAGCTTAGATCCGGGACTAGCGGGAGGCACTGATACGCAGTATTTT
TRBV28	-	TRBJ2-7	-	CASRPGGATYEQYF	TGTGCCAGCAGACCAGGAGGAGCGACCTACGAGCAGTACTTC
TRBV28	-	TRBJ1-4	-	CASRPALESKRLFF	TGTGCCAGCAGACCGGCCCTTGAAAGTAAGAGGCTGTTTTTT
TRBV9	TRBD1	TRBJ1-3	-	CASSAGTGAGNTIYF	TGTGCCAGCAGCGCTGGGACAGGGGCTGGAAACACCATATATTTT
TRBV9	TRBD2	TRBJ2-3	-	CASSVETSGRIADTQYF	TGTGCCAGCAGCGTAGAGACTAGCGGGAGGATAGCAGATACGCAGTATTTT
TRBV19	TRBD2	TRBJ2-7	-	CASSPKGREHYEQYF	TGTGCCAGTAGCCCGAAGGGGCGGGAGCACTACGAGCAGTACTTC
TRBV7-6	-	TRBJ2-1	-	CASSLGGADFNEQFF	TGTGCCAGCAGCTTAGGGGGAGCGGACTTCAATGAGCAGTTCTTC
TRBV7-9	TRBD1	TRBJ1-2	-	CASSQPGQELYGYTF	TGTGCCAGCAGCCAACCGGGACAGGAACTCTATGGCTACACCTTC
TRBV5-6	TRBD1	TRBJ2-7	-	CASSTDGQGAIEQYF	TGTGCCAGCAGCACCGATGGACAGGGGGCTATCGAGCAGTACTTC
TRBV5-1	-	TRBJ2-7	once	CASSPFDTYSYEQYF	TGCGCCAGCAGCCCATTCGACACGTACTCCTACGAGCAGTACTTC
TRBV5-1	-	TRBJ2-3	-	CASRQGLGTDTQYF	TGCGCCAGCAGACAGGGCTTGGGCACAGATACGCAGTATTTT
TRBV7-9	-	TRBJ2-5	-	CASSLPLGETQYF	TGTGCCAGCAGCCTACCACTAGGAGAGACCCAGTACTTC
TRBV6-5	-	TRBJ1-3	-	CASSPGWSSGNTIYF	TGTGCCAGCAGCCCCGGGTGGAGCTCTGGAAACACCATATATTTT
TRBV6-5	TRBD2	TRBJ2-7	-	CASSWGLAGESGQYF	TGTGCCAGCAGTTGGGGACTAGCGGGAGAATCTGGGCAGTACTTC
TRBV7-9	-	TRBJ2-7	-	CASSSTGGDRREQYF	TGTGCCAGCAGCTCTACAGGGGGGGATCGGCGCGAGCAGTACTTC
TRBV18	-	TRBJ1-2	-	CASSPQSSNYGYTF	TGTGCCAGCTCACCACAGAGTTCTAACTATGGCTACACCTTC
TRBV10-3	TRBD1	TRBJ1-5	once	CAISLDRGESQPQHF	TGTGCCATCAGTTTGGACAGGGGGGAGAGTCAGCCCCAGCATTTT
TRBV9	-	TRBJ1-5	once	CASSVDYINQPQHF	TGTGCCAGCAGCGTAGACTATATCAATCAGCCCCAGCATTTT
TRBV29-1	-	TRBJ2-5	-	CSARSSGRETQYF	TGCAGCGCCCGCTCGAGCGGTCGGGAGACCCAGTACTTC
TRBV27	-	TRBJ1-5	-	CASSLLGGEANQPQHF	TGTGCCAGCAGTTTACTTGGCGGGGAGGCCAATCAGCCCCAGCATTTT
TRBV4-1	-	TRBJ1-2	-	CASSQGINRERPYGYTF	TGCGCCAGCAGCCAAGGCATAAACAGGGAAAGGCCCTATGGCTACACCTTC
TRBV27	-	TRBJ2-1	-	CASSRKTGRGYNEQFF	TGTGCCAGCAGTCGAAAAACAGGAAGGGGATACAATGAGCAGTTCTTC
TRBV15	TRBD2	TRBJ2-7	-	CATSRDKGLVAEQYF	TGTGCCACCAGCAGAGATAAGGGACTAGTGGCCGAGCAGTACTTC
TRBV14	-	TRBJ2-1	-	CASSQDPSDQRVFGQFF	TGTGCCAGCAGCCAAGACCCTAGCGATCAGAGGGTCTTTGGGCAGTTCTTC
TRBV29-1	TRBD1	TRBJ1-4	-	CSVTEQGVFGKLFF	TGCAGCGTTACTGAACAGGGGGTTTTTGGAAAACTGTTTTTT
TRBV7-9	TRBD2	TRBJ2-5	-	CASTPLARETQYF	TGTGCCAGCACCCCACTAGCGAGAGAGACCCAGTACTTC
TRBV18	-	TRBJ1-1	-	CASSPQAGVPEAFF	TGTGCCAGCTCACCACAGGCAGGGGTGCCTGAAGCTTTCTTT
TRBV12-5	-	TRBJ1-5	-	CASGGGPNQPQHF	TGTGCTAGTGGTGGAGGTCCTAATCAGCCCCAGCATTTT
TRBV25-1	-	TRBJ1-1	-	CASSEPRENTEAFF	TGTGCCAGCAGTGAACCCAGGGAGAACACTGAAGCTTTCTTT
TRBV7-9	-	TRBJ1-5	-	CASSDGNQPQHF	TGTGCCAGCAGTGACGGGAATCAGCCCCAGCATTTT
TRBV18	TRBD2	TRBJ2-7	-	CASSPIGREGQYEQYF	TGTGCCAGCTCACCGATTGGGAGGGAGGGCCAATACGAGCAGTACTTC
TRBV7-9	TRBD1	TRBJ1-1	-	CASSPGTVEAFF	TGTGCCAGCAGCCCAGGGACAGTTGAAGCTTTCTTT
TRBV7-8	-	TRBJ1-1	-	CASSKQVSEAFF	TGTGCCAGCAGCAAACAGGTATCCGAAGCTTTCTTT
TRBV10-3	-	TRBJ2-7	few	CAISGGGPSEQYF	TGTGCCATCAGTGGCGGCGGGCCGAGTGAGCAGTACTTC
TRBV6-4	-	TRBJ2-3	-	CASADSPSTDTQYF	TGTGCCAGCGCCGACAGTCCTAGCACAGATACGCAGTATTTT
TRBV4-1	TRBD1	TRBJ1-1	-	CASSHPGQAAPRAFF	TGCGCCAGCAGCCACCCGGGACAGGCGGCCCCTAGGGCTTTCTTT
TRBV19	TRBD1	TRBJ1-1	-	CASSGGKAEAFF	TGTGCCAGTTCAGGGGGAAAGGCTGAAGCTTTCTTT
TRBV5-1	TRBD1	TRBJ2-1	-	CASQKLGQGGPLEQFF	TGCGCCAGCCAAAAACTCGGACAGGGGGGGCCTTTAGAGCAGTTCTTC
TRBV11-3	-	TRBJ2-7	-	CASSLELGLSTLSYEQYF	TGTGCCAGCAGCTTAGAACTAGGACTATCGACCCTCTCCTACGAGCAGTACTTC
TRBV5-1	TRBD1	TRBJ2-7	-	CASSLVGTGLKYEQYF	TGCGCCAGCAGCTTGGTAGGGACAGGATTAAAATACGAGCAGTACTTC